There are a few counts of the clone carrying this T cell receptor (beta chain). In the study's own analysis: Nucleated cell number was recorded as an estimate derived from reference gene primer amplification. The repertoire was sequenced with immunoSEQ multiplex PCR; TCRdb's copy has only in-frame clones and lacks some. Clonal size and the V and J genes are those of that table, whereas D and trimming came from the DNA. The sample has fewer than 150,000 clones, more than 80% seen once; the top ten hold approximately 11%. This sample was taken from a study of blood T cell repertoires in COVID-19. Looking at the study overall: Nucleic acid was either cDNA or gDNA, and it came from T cells, B-cell-depleted T cells, or PBMCs.

This TCR came from a woman aged 80 or over with acute or convalescent COVID-19. Material for sequencing was peripheral blood.

The CDR3 is CASSERGYNEQFF. CDR3 bases: TGTGCCAGCAGTGAGCGGGGGTACAATGAGCAGTTCTTC. The chain uses TRBV7-9 and TRBJ2-1; TRBD2 matches at 8 bases. V dropped 6 bases and J dropped 4; count of bases not matched to a gene: 2. Germline V lookup: CDR1 SEHNR, CDR2 FQNEAQ (reference sequence). The CDR3 covers 13 residues. Full variable domain (outside the CDR3, taken from reference TRBV7-9 and TRBJ2-1): DTGVSQNPRHKITKRGQNVTFRCDPISEHNRLYWYRQTLGQGPEFLTYFQNEAQLEKSRLLSDRFSAERPKGSFSTLEIQRTEQGDSAMYLCASSERGYNEQFFGPGTRLTVL.